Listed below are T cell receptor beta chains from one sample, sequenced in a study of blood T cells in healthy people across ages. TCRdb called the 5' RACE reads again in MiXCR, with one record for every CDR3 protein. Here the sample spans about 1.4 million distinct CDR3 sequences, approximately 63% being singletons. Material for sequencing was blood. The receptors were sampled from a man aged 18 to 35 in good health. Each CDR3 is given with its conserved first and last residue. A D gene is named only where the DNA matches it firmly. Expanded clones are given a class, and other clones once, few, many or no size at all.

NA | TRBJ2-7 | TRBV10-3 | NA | CAISEGTRNEQYF | TGTGCCATCAGTGAAGGGACCCGCAACGAGCAGTACTTC
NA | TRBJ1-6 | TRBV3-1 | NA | CASSQRAGHQHLHF | TGTGCCAGCAGCCAACGTGCAGGGCACCAACACCTCCACTTT
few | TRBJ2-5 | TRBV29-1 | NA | CSVEGLANAQETQYF | TGCAGCGTTGAAGGGCTGGCAAATGCACAAGAGACCCAGTACTTC
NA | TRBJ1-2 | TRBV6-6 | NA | CASSPIENGYTF | TGTGCCAGCAGTCCGATCGAAAATGGCTACACCTTC
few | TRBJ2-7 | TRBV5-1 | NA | CASSLTTGSYEQYF | TGCGCCAGCAGCCTGACTACGGGTTCCTACGAGCAGTACTTC
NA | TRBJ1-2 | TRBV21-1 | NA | CTTGTGDGLANYGYTF | TGTACTACCGGGACAGGGGACGGCTTAGCTAACTATGGCTACACCTTC
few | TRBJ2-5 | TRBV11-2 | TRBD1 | CASSALGQYQETQYF | TGTGCCAGCAGCGCCCTGGGACAGTACCAAGAGACCCAGTACTTC
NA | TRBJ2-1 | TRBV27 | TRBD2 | CASSRTSGIRNEQFF | TGTGCCAGCAGTCGTACTAGCGGGATTAGGAATGAGCAGTTCTTC
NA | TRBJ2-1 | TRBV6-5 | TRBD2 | CASSYGTSVQSSYNEQFF | TGTGCCAGCAGTTATGGGACTAGCGTCCAAAGCTCCTACAATGAGCAGTTCTTC
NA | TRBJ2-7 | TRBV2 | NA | CASSGAFLGVHNEQYF | TGTGCCAGCAGTGGGGCCTTTCTTGGCGTCCACAATGAGCAGTACTTC
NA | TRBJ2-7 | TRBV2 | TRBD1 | CASNQGAIYEQYF | TGTGCCAGCAACCAGGGGGCGATTTACGAGCAGTACTTC
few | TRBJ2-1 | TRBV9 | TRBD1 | CASSARTGLSSYNEQFF | TGTGCCAGCAGCGCGCGGACAGGGCTGAGCTCCTACAATGAGCAGTTCTTC
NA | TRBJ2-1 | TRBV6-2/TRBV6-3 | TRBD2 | CASSTGTRIWDEQFF | TGTGCCAGCAGTACCGGGACTAGGATTTGGGATGAGCAGTTCTTC
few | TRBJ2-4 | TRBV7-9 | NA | CASSFFQGGNIQYF | TGTGCCAGCAGCTTTTTCCAGGGTGGTAACATTCAGTACTTC
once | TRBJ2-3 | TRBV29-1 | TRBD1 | CSAAVGTGSADTQYF | TGCAGCGCCGCAGTTGGGACAGGATCTGCAGATACGCAGTATTTT
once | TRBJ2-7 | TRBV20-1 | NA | CSAQTGTGRGEQYF | TGCAGTGCTCAAACCGGGACGGGAAGAGGCGAGCAGTACTTC
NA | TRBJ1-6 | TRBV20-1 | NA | CSARVPPRLTNSPLHF | TGCAGTGCTAGAGTTCCCCCCAGGCTAACGAATTCACCCCTCCACTTT
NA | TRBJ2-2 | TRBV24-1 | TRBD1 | CATTNYSGQGNTGELFF | TGTGCCACCACTAATTATTCCGGACAGGGAAACACCGGGGAGCTGTTTTTT
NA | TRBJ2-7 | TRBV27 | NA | CASQGTTRYEQYF | TGTGCCAGCCAGGGGACTACTCGCTACGAGCAGTACTTC
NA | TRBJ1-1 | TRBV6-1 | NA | CASTPRQLSLTEAFF | TGTGCCAGCACCCCCAGACAGCTGTCTTTAACTGAAGCTTTCTTT
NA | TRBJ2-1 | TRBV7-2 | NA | CASSLGWRVYNEQFF | TGTGCCAGCAGCCTCGGGTGGCGGGTCTACAATGAGCAGTTCTTC
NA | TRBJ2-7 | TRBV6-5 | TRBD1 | CASSYFSRVRQGLDEQYF | TGTGCCAGCAGTTACTTCTCTCGGGTGCGACAGGGGTTAGACGAGCAGTACTTC
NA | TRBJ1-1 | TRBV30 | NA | CAYNREALNTEAFF | TGTGCCTACAACAGGGAGGCCTTGAACACTGAAGCTTTCTTT
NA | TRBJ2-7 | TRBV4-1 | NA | CASSQGLDQGGEQYF | TGCGCCAGCAGCCAAGGCCTTGATCAGGGGGGCGAGCAGTACTTC
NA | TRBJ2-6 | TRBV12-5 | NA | CASGLMGRASGANVLTF | TGTGCTAGTGGTTTGATGGGACGGGCCTCTGGGGCCAACGTCCTGACTTTC
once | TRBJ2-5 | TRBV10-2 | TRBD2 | CASSDELAGGQGTQYF | TGCGCCAGCAGTGATGAACTAGCGGGGGGCCAAGGGACCCAGTACTTC
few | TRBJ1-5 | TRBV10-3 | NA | CAISVDSNQPQHF | TGTGCCATCAGTGTGGACAGCAATCAGCCCCAGCATTTT
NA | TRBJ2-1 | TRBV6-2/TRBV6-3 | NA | CASSQRARPLVRLYNEQFF | TGTGCCAGCAGCCAACGGGCACGGCCGCTCGTCCGCCTCTACAATGAGCAGTTCTTC
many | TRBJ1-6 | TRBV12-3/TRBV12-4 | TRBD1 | CASRTKKLGGQINSPLHF | TGTGCCAGCAGAACAAAGAAGCTGGGGGGACAGATTAATTCACCCCTCCACTTT
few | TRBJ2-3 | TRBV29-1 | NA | CSVRGRHTDTQYF | TGCAGCGTGCGGGGCCGCCACACAGATACGCAGTATTTT
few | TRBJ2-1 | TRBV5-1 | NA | CASSRPGDEQFF | TGCGCCAGCAGTCGCCCAGGGGATGAGCAGTTCTTC
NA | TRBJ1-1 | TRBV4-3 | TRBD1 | CASSRDRTGETEAFF | TGCGCCAGCAGCCGAGACCGGACAGGGGAAACTGAAGCTTTCTTT
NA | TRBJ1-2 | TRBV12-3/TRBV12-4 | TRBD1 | CASARDRGTYGYTF | TGTGCCAGCGCCCGGGACAGGGGGACCTATGGCTACACCTTC
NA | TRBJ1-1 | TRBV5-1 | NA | CASSLGGAPEAFF | TGCGCCAGCAGTCTGGGGGGGGCCCCTGAAGCTTTCTTT
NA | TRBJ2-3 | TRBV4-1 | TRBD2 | CASSHTPGLGVDTQYF | TGCGCCAGCAGCCATACTCCGGGACTAGGGGTAGATACGCAGTATTTT
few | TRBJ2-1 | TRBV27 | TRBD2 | CASRSGRDYNEQFF | TGTGCCAGCAGAAGCGGGAGGGACTACAATGAGCAGTTCTTC
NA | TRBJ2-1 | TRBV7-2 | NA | CASSFTSRNEQFF | TGTGCCAGCAGCTTCACTAGCCGCAATGAGCAGTTCTTC
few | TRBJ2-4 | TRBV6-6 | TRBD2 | CASSYSPSGREGIQYF | TGTGCCAGCAGTTACTCGCCTAGCGGGAGGGAGGGCATTCAGTACTTC
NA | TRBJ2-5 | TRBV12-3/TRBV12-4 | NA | CASSCVPQVQETQYF | TGTGCCAGCAGTTGTGTACCACAGGTCCAAGAGACCCAGTACTTC
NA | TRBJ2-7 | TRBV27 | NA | CASSALLGAKSYEQYF | TGTGCCAGCAGCGCCCTCCTCGGGGCCAAGTCCTACGAGCAGTACTTC
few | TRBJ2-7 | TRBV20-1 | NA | CSARADTSNEQYF | TGCAGTGCTAGGGCGGACACCAGCAACGAGCAGTACTTC